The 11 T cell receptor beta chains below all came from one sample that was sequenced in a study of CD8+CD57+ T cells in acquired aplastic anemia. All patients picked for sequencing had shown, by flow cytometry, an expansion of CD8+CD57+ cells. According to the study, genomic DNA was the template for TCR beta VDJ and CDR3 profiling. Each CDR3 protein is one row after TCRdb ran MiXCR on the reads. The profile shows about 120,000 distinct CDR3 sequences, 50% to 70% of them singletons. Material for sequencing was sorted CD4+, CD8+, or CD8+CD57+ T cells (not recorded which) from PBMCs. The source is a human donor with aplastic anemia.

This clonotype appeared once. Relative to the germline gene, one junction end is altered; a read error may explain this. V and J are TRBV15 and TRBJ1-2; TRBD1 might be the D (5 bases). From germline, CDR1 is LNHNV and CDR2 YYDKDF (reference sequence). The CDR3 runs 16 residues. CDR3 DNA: TGCGCCACCAGCAGACGACCCGGGGCAGTCTTCTATGGCTACACCTTC. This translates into CATSRRPGAVFYGYTF.

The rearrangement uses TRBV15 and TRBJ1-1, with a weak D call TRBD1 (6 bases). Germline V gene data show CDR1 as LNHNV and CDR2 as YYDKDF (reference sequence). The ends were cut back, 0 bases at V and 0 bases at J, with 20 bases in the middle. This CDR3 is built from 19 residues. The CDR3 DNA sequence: TGTGCCACCAGCAGAGAACGGGGCCGGACAGACCTTTTGAACACTGAAGCTTTCTTT. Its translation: CATSRERGRTDLLNTEAFF.

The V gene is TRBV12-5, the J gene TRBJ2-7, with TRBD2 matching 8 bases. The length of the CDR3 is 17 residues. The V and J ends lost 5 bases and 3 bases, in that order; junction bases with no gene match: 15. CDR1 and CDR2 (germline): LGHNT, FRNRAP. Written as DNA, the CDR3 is TGTGCTAGTGGTCTCGCGCCTTCTAGCGGGCTGTTCTACGAGCAGTACTTC. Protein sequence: CASGLAPSSGLFYEQYF.

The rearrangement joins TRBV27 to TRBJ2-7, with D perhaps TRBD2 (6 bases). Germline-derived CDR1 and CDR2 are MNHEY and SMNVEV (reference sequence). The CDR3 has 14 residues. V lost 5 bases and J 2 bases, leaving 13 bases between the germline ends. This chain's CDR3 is CASSPGDSTYEQYF. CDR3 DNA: TGTGCCAGCAGTCCGGGGGACTCAACCTACGAGCAGTACTTC.

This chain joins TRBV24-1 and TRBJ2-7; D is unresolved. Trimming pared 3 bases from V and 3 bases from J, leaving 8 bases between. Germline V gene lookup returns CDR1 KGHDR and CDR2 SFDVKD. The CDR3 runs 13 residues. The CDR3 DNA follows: TGTGCCACCAGTGATGGACCGGGCTACGAGCAGTACTTC. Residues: CATSDGPGYEQYF.

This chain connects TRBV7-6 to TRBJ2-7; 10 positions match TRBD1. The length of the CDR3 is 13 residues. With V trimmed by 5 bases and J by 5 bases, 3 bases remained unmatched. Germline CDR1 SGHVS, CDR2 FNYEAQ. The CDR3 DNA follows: TGTGCCAGCAGCCGGGGGACAGGGGACGAGCAGTACTTC. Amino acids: CASSRGTGDEQYF.

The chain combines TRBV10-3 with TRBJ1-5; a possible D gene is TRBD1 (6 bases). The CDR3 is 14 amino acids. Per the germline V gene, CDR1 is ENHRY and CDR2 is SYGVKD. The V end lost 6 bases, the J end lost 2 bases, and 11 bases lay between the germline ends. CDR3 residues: CAIREGDGNQPQHF. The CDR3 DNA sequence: TGTGCCATCAGGGAGGGGGATGGCAATCAGCCCCAGCATTTT.

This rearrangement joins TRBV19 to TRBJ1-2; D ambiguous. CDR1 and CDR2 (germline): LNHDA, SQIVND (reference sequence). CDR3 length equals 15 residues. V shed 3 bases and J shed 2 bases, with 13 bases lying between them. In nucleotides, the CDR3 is TGTGCCAGTAGTATCGCAGCTCACACAAACTATGGCTACACCTTC. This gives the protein CASSIAAHTNYGYTF. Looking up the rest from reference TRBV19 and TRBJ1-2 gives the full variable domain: DGGITQSPKYLFRKEGQNVTLSCEQNLNHDAMYWYRQDPGQGLRLIYYSQIVNDFQKGDIAEGYSVSREKKESFPLTVTSAQKNPTAFYLCASSIAAHTNYGYTFGSGTRLTVV.

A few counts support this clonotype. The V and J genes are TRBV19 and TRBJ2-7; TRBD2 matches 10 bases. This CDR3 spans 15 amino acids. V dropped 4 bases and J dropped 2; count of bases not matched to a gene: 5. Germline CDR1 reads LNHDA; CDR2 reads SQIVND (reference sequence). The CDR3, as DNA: TGTGCCAGTAGTACTCTGGGACTAGCGACCTACGAGCAGTACTTC. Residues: CASSTLGLATYEQYF. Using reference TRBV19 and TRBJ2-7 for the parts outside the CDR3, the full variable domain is DGGITQSPKYLFRKEGQNVTLSCEQNLNHDAMYWYRQDPGQGLRLIYYSQIVNDFQKGDIAEGYSVSREKKESFPLTVTSAQKNPTAFYLCASSTLGLATYEQYFGPGTRLTVT.

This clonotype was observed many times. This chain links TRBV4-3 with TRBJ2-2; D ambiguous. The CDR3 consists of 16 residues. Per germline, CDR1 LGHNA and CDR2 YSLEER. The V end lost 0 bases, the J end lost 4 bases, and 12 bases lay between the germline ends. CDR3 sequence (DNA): TGCGCCAGCAGCCAAGACCAGCGCTTAACCACCGGGGAGCTGTTTTTT. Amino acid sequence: CASSQDQRLTTGELFF.

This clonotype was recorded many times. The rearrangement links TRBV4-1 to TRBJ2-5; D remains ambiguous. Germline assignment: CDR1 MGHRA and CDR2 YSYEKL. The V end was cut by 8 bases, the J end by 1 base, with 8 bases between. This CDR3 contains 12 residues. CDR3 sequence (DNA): TGCGCCAGCTCCGGTCTCCAAGAGACCCAGTACTTC. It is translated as CASSGLQETQYF.